This TCR beta chain was profiled in a study of blood T cell repertoires in COVID-19. The CDR3 is 11 residues long. In germline, CDR1 is DFQATT, CDR2 SNEGSKA (reference sequence). The V gene lost 7 bases and the J gene lost 1 base, with 7 bases spanning the gap. The assay was immunoSEQ multiplex PCR, and TCRdb's table has in-frame clones only and misses some. The table records about 280,000 clones, 70% to 90% of them present only once. The sequenced sample was peripheral blood. The chain couples TRBV20-1 to TRBJ2-5; D possibly corresponds to TRBD1 (5 bases). The TCR was taken from a young man with active or convalescent COVID-19. The CDR3 DNA reads TGCAGTGGGGGCTTCCAAGAGACCCAGTACTTC. Translation: CSGGFQETQYF.